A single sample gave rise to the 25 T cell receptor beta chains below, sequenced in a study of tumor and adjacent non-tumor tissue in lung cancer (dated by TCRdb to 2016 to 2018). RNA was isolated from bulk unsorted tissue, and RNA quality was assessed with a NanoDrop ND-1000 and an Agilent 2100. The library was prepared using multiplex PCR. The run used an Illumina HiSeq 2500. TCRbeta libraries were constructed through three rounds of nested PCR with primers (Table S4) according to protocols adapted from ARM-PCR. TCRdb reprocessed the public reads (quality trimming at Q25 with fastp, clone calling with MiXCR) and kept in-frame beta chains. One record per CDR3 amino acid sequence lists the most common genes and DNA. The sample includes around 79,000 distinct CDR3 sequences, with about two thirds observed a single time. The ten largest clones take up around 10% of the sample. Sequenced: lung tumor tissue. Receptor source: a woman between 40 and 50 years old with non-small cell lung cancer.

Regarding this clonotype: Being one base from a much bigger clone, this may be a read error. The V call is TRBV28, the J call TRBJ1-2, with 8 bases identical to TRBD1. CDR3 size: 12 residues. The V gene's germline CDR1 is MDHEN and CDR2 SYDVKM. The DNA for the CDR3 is TGTGCCAGCAGAGGACAGGGCTATGGCTACATCTTC. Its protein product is CASRGQGYGYIF.

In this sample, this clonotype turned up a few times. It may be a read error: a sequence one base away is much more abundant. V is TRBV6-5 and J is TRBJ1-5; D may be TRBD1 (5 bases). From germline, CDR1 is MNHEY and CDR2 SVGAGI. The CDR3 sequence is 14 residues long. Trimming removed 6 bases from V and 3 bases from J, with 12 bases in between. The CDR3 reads CASRTGGNNQPQHF. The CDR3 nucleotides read TGTGCCAGCAGAACGGGGGGGAACAATCAGCCCCAGCATTTT.

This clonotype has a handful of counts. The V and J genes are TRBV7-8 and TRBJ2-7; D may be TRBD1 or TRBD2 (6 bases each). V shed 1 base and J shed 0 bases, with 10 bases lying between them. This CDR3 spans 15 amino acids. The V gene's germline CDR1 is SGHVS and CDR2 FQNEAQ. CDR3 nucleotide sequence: TGTGCCAGCAGCTTAGAGGGGGGAAACTCCTACGAGCAGTACTTC. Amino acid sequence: CASSLEGGNSYEQYF.

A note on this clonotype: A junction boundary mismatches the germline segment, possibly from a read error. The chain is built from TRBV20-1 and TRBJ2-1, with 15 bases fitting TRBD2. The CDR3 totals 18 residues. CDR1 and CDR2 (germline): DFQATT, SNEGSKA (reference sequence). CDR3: CIAETWTSGGAGYNEQFF. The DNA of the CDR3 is TGCATTGCCGAGACCTGGACTAGCGGGGGGGCCGGATACAATGAACAGTTCTTC.

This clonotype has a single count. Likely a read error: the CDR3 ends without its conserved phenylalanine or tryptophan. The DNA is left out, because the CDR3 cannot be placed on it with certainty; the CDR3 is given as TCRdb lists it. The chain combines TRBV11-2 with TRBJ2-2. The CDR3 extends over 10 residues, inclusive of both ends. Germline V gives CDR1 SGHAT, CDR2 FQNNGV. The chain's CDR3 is CASSGREMFL.

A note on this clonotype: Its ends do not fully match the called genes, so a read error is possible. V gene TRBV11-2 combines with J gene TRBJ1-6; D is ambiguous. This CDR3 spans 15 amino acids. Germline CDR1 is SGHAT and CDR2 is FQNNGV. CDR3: CACSLASGNNSPHHF. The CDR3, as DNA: TGTGCCTGCAGCTTAGCTTCGGGGAATAATTCACCCCACCACTTT.

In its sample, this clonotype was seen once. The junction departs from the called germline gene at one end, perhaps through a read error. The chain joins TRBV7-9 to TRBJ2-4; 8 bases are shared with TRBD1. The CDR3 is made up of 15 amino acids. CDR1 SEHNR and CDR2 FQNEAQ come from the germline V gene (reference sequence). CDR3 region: CASKDDRGPKNIQYF. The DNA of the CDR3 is TGTGCAAGCAAAGACGACAGGGGACCGAAAAACATTCAGTACTTC.

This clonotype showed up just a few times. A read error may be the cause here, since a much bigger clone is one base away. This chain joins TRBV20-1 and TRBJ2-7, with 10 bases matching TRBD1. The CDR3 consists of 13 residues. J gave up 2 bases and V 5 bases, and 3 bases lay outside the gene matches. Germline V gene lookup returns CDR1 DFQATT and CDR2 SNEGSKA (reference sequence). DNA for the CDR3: TGCAGTGCTCACGGGACAGGGGCCTACGAGCAGTACTTC. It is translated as CSAHGTGAYEQYF.

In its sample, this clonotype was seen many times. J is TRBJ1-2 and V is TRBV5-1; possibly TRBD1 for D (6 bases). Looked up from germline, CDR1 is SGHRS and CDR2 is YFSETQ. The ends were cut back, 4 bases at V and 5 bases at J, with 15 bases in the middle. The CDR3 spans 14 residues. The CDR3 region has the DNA TGCGCCAGCAGCCCAGGGGAATCAGGATATGGCTACACCTTC. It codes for CASSPGESGYGYTF.

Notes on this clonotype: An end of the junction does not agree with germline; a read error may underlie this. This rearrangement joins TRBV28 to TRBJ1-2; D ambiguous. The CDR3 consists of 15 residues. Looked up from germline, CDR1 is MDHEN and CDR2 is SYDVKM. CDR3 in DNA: TGTGCCGGCAGTTGGGGAGGATCGGGGAACTATGGCTACGCCTTC. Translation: CAGSWGGSGNYGYAF.

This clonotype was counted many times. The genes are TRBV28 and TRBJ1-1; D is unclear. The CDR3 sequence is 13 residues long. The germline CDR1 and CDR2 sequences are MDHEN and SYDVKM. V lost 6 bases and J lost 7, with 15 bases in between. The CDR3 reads CASRETRFGEAFF. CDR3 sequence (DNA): TGTGCCAGCAGAGAGACACGTTTCGGTGAAGCTTTCTTT.

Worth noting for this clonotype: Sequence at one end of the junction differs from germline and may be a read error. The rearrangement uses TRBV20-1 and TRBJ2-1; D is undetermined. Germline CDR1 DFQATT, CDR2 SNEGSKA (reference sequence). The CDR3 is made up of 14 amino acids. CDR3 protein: CIARDLGSYNEQFF. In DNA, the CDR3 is TGCATTGCTAGGGATTTGGGCTCCTACAATGAGCAGTTCTTC.

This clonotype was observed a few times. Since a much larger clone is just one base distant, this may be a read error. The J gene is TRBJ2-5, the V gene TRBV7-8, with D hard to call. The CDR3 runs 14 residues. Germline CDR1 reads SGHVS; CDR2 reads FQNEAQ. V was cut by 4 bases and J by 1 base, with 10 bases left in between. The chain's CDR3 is CASSSRTTQETQYF. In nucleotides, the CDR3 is TGTGCCAGCAGCTCCCGGACCACCCAAGAGACCCAGTACTTC.

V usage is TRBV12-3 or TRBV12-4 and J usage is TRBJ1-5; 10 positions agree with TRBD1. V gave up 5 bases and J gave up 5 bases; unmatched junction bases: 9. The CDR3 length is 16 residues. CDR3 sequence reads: CASSPGTGALDQPQHF. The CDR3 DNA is TGTGCCAGCAGTCCCGGGACAGGGGCGCTTGATCAGCCCCAGCATTTT.

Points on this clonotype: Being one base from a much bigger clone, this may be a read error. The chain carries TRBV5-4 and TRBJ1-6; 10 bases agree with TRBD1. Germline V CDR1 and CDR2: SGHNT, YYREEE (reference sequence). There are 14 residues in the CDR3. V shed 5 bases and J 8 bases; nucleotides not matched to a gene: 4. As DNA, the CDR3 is TGTGCCAGCAGAGCCGGGACAGGGGATTCACCCCTCCACTTT. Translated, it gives CASRAGTGDSPLHF.

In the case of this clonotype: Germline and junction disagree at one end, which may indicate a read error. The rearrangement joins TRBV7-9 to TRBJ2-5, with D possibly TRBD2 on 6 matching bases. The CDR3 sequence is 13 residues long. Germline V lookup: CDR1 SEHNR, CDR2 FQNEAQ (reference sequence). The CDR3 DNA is TGTACCAGCAATCGGGACTTCCAAGAGACCCAGTACTTC. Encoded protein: CTSNRDFQETQYF.

CDR3 region: CASSYLGSGIDYEQYF. CDR3 DNA sequence: TGTGCCAGCAGTTACTTGGGTAGTGGGATTGACTACGAGCAGTACTTC. This chain links TRBV6-5 with TRBJ2-7; D is undetermined. The CDR3 runs to 16 residues. V lost 1 base, J lost 3 bases, and 16 bases lay in between. Germline CDR1 MNHEY, CDR2 SVGAGI.

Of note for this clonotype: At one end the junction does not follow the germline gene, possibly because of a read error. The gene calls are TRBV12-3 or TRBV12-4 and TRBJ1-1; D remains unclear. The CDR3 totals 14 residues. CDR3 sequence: CARSLSQSGAEAFF. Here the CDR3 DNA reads TGTGCCAGGAGTTTAAGCCAGAGTGGGGCTGAAGCTTTCTTT.

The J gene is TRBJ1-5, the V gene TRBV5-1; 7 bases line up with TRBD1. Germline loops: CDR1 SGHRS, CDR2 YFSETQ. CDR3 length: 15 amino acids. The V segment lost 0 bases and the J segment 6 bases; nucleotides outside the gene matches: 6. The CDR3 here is CASSLGQGGSQPQHF. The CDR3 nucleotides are TGCGCCAGCAGCTTGGGGCAGGGGGGCAGTCAGCCCCAGCATTTT. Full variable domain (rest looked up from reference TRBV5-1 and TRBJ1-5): KAGVTQTPRYLIKTRGQQVTLSCSPISGHRSVSWYQQTPGQGLQFLFEYFSETQRNKGNFPGRFSGRQFSNSRSEMNVSTLELGDSALYLCASSLGQGGSQPQHFGDGTRLSIL.

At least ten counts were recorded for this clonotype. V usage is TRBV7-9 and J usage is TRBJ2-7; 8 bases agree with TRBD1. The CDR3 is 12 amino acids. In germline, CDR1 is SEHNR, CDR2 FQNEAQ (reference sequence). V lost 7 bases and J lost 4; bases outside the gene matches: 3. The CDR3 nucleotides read TGTGCCAGCACCACAGGGGGTTACGAGCAGTACTTC. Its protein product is CASTTGGYEQYF.

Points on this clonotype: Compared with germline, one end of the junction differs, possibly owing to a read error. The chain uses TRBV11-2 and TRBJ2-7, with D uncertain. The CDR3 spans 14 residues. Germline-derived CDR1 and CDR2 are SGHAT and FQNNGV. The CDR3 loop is CASRDTCVSYDQYF. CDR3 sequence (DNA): TGTGCCAGCAGAGATACATGCGTTTCCTACGATCAGTACTTC.

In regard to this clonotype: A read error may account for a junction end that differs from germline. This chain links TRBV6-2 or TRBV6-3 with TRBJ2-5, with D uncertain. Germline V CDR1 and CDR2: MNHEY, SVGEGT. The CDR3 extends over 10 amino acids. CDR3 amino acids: CDSWRETQYF. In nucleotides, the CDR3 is TGTGACAGCTGGAGAGAGACCCAGTACTTC.

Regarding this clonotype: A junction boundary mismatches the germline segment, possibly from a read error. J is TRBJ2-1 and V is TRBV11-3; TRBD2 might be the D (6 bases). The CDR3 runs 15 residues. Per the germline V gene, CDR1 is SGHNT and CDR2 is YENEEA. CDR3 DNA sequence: TGTGCCAGCATCCCGGGACGGGGGTCCTATAATGAGCAGTTCTTC. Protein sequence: CASIPGRGSYNEQFF.

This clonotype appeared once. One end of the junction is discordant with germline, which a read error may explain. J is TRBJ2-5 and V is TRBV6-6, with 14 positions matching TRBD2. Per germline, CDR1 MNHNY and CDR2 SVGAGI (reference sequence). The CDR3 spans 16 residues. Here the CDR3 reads CAGSYGTSGGQETQYF. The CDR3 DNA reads TGTGCCGGCAGTTATGGGACTAGCGGGGGTCAAGAGACCCAGTACTTC.

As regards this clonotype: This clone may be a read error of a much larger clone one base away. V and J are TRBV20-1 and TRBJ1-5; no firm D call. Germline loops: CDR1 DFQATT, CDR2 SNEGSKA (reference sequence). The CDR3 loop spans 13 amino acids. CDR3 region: CSARVRSHQSQHF. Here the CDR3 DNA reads TGCAGTGCTAGAGTTAGGAGCCATCAGTCCCAGCATTTT.